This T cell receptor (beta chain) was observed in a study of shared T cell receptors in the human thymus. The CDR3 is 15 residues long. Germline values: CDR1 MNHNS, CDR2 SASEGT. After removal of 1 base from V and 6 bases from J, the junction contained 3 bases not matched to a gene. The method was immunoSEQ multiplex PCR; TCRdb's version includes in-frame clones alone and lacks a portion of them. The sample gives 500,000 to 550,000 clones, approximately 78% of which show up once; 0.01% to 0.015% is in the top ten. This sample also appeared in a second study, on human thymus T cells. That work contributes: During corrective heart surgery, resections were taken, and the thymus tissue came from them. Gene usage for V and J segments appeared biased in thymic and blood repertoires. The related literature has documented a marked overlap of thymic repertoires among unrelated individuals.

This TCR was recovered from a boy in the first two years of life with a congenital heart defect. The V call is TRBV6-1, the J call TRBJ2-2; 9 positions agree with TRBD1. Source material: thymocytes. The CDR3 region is CASSEDRGLAGELFF. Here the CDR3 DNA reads TGTGCCAGCAGTGAAGACAGGGGGCTGGCCGGGGAGCTGTTTTTT.